This entry concerns a single T cell receptor (beta chain). This clonotype was seen more than once but under ten times. The antigen it recognizes is unknown. The input lacks base qualities; no much larger clone sits a single base away. Instrument on record: Illumina NovaSeq 6000. cDNA libraries for TCRalpha and TCRbeta were prepared by 5'RACE using constant-segment primers, with sample barcodes and unique molecular identifiers added. Trizol reagent was used to extract RNA from every sample. Library amplification was performed in two PCR steps, and a second sample barcode and Illumina TruSeq adapters were introduced in the second step. Libraries were sequenced on an Illumina NovaSeq with 2 x 150 bp paired-end reads. The paper's data handling went like this. The reads were demultiplexed and collapsed into UMI-guided consensus sequences using migec v1.2.7. Using mixcr v2.1.11, UMI consensuses were aligned to TRA and TRB V and J templates and then assembled into clonotypes. A clonotype was counted as expanded or contracted only if both edgeR and NoisET called the change significant, with noise models trained on biological replicates. edgeR calls used a false discovery rate-adjusted p below 0.01 and a log2 fold-change threshold of 1. As an exploratory analysis of dynamics, max-normalized trajectories of the 1000 most abundant clonotypes were examined with PCA combined with hierarchical clustering. Each responding clone was given a CD4 or CD8 phenotype based on the CD4+ and CD8+ repertoires, which had been sequenced separately. In-frame beta chains were kept once TCRdb had trimmed the public reads at Q25 with fastp and called clones with MiXCR. Each CDR3 protein gets just one entry, which takes the most common genes and DNA from the rows behind it. TCRdb, not the authors, supplied the V and J calls. In all, the sample holds roughly 450,000 distinct CDR3 sequences, and 15% to 20% of those were seen once. Around an eighth of the sample is held by the ten biggest clonotypes.

For CDR1 and CDR2, the germline V gene (reference sequence) lists LGHDT and YNNKEL. The CDR3, from cysteine to phenylalanine, totals 14 residues. Only the CDR3 region is kept as DNA, spanning 42 bases read in frame from base 1. V is pared back by 1 base and J by 2 bases, with 8 bases lying between the germline termini. These data come from a study of T-cell memory formation after mild COVID-19 (dated by TCRdb to 2020 to 2022). Regarding the complete study: TCR sequence clusters from the two donors were largely donor specific. The cohort was made up of two young adult volunteers, one female and one male, who were previously healthy. In a couple of donors, T-cell clones that expanded and contracted after mild COVID-19 were followed by sequencing TCRalpha and TCRbeta repertoires longitudinally. The study at large found these results: The study covered only a couple of mild cases, and larger cohorts including severe cases with pre-infection samples were considered necessary. The second-wave clones that peaked on day 37 were not confirmed to be SARS-CoV-2 specific. Clones that contracted from day 15 to 85 showed balanced CD4/CD8 phenotypes, whereas a second wave of clones that expanded from day 15 to 37 leaned towards CD4+. Some responding clones were found in pre-infection memory, which suggests that pre-existing cross-reactive memory T cells took part in the SARS-CoV-2 response. Contracting CD4+ clones were located mainly in the CM and EM memory subsets, whereas CD8+ clones were found to be enriched in EMRA.

Ficoll-Paque density gradient centrifugation was used to isolate PBMCs. This receptor chain uses TRBV3-1 and TRBJ1-1; a tentative D match to TRBD1 spans 5 bases. The clonotype was recovered from an adult woman who had mild COVID-19 (a few samples of this study predate the infection). The sample titles of this study are shuffled in the database, so cell type and time point are left out; the donor was told from shared clones. The sequenced sample consisted of PBMCs or a T cell subset sorted from them (not recorded which). The CDR3 protein is CASSQAGLNTEAFF. The DNA is TGTGCCAGCAGCCAAGCAGGGCTAAACACTGAAGCTTTCTTT.